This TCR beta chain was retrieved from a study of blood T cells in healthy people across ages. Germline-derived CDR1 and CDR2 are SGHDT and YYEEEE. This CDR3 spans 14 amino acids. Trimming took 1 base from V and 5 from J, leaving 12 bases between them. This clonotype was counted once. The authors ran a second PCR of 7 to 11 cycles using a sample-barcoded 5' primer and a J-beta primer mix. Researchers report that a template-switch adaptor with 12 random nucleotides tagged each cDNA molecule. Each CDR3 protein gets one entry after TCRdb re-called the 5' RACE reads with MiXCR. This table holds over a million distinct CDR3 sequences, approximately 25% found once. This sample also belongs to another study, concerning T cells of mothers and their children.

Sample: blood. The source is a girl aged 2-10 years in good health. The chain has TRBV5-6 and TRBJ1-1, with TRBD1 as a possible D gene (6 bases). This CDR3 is CASSLRGALTEAFF. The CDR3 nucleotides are TGTGCCAGCAGCTTGCGGGGGGCGTTAACTGAAGCTTTCTTT.